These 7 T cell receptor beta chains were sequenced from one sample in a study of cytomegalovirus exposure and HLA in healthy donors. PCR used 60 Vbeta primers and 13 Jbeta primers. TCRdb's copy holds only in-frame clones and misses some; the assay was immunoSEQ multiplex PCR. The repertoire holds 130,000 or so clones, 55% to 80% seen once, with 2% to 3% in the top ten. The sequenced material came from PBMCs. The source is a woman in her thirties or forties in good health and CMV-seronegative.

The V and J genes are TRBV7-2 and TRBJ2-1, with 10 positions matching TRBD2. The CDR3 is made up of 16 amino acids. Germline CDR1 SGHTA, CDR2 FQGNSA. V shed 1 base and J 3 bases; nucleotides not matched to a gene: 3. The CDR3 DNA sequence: TGTGCCAGCAGCTTAGTTGTAGCGGGGGGCTACAATGAGCAGTTCTTC. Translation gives CASSLVVAGGYNEQFF. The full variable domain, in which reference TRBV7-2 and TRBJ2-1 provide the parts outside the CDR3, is GAGVSQSPSNKVTEKGKDVELRCDPISGHTALYWYRQSLGQGLEFLIYFQGNSAPDKSGLPSDRFSAERTGGSVSTLTIQRTQQEDSAVYLCASSLVVAGGYNEQFFGPGTRLTVL.

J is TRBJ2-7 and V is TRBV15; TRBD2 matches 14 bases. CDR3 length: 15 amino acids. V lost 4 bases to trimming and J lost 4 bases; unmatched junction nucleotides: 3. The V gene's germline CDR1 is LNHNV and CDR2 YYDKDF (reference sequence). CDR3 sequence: CATSIGTSGGYEQYF. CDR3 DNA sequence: TGTGCCACCAGCATCGGGACTAGCGGGGGTTACGAGCAGTACTTC.

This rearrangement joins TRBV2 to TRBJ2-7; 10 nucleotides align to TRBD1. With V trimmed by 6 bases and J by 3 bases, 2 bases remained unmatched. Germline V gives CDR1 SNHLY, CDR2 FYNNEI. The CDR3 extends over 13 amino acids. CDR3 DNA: TGTGCCAGCAGGAGGACAGGGGGCTACGAGCAGTACTTC. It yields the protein CASRRTGGYEQYF.

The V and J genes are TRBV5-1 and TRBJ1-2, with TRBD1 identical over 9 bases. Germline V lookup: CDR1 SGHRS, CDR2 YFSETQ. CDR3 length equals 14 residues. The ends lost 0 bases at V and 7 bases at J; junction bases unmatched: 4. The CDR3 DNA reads TGCGCCAGCAGCTTGGGTACAGGGGGCCTTGGCTACACCTTC. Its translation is CASSLGTGGLGYTF.

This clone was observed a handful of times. CDR3 residues: CASSTGLGVGEQYF. The CDR3 coding sequence is TGTGCCAGCAGTACGGGACTAGGGGTAGGCGAGCAGTACTTC. The genes are TRBV7-3 and TRBJ2-7; 8 bases agree with TRBD2. After removal of 6 bases from V and 6 bases from J, the junction contained 10 bases not matched to a gene. This CDR3 contains 14 residues. CDR1 is SGHTA and CDR2 is FQGTGA in the germline V gene.

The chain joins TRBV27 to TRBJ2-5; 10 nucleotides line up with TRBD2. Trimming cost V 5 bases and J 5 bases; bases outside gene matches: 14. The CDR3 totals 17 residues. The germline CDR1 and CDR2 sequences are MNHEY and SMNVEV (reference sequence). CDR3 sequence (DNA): TGTGCCAGCAGTGCCCCCCCGGTTAGCGGGGGGTGGGAGACCCAGTACTTC. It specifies CASSAPPVSGGWETQYF.

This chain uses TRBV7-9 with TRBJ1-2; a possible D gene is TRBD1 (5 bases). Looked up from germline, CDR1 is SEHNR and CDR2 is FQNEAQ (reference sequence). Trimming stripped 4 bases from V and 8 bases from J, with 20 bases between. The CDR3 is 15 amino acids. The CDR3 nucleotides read TGTGCCAGCAGCTCACGGCGGGTGGGGGAGGGAGGCTACACCTTC. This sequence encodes CASSSRRVGEGGYTF.